The rows below give T cell receptor beta chains drawn from one sample of a study of T-cell reconstitution after alpha-beta-depleted transplantation in children. Each CDR3 protein is one row after TCRdb ran MiXCR on the PCR reads. The sample shows about 310,000 distinct CDR3 sequences, over 20% of them seen only once. The input for sequencing was PBMCs, mostly from graft donor cells, taken 180 days after TCRalphabeta/CD19-depleted stem cell transplant. The receptors derive from a male patient aged 10-17 years who had a stem cell transplant for acute lymphoblastic leukemia, so the T cells may come from the graft donor. Both conserved end residues are trimmed from each CDR3. Some rows mark clone size as missing; the rest say once, few, many or name a class of expanded clone.

>TRBV3-1|few
ASSQVGGLAGSSSYNEQF
>TRBV29-1|few
SSGRTLYNEQF
>TRBV20-1|few
SAAQGRGQF
>TRBV5-1|few
ASSWGLAGSYNEQF
>TRBV5-6|few
ASSLRTSEAF
>TRBV12-3/TRBV12-4|many
ASSLIGVGAEAF
>TRBV7-9|-
ASSLGGGTQY
>TRBV11-2|once
ASSLDPGLISNEQF
>TRBV24-1|few
ATSPGNSGANVLT
>TRBV3-1|-
ASSGLAGVADTQY
>TRBV6-5|few
ASSSRAGKLF
>TRBV7-8|-
ASSLKGWGRRNEQY
>TRBV6-1|few
ASNQGGWGTEAF
>TRBV18|-
ASSQYGETQY
>TRBV7-9|-
AGSGGLAGVYEQF
>TRBV20-1|-
SANLVPTGGTEAF
>TRBV9|few
ASSVLSRATGELF
>TRBV4-1|-
ASSQDPRAWGDTQY
>TRBV6-5|-
ASSYSGDSPIQY
>TRBV5-6|-
ASSLERGETQY
>TRBV2|-
ASSGPSNRGAGTEAF
>TRBV4-1|-
ASSQIMRTDTQY
>TRBV20-1|-
SARRSSGRADTQY
>TRBV27|few
ASSFSGGGEGADTQY
>TRBV28|-
ASSFGAGLDEQY
>TRBV5-1|-
ASSLKTDSSKY
>TRBV11-3|-
ASSRTGGLTTDTQY
>TRBV9|-
ASSVEGFSYEQY
>TRBV12-3/TRBV12-4|few
ASSLLPTLGNEQF
>TRBV4-1|-
ASSQEPTGGIKPQH
>TRBV29-1|few
SVELNQGAYEQY
>TRBV29-1|-
SAGLSSYNEQF
>TRBV6-1|-
ASSGTSYNSPLH
>TRBV7-2|-
ASSLAYHERAFLAKNIQY
>TRBV6-1|few
AIRKGIYGYT
>TRBV4-2|-
ASRKEGAFFGYT
>TRBV20-1|-
SARDTSGNTIY
>TRBV20-1|few
SANHRYRSTDTQY
>TRBV10-3|many
AISESGLAKNIQY
>TRBV18|-
ASSPTQGSTGELF
>TRBV11-1|-
ASSLARTGRGIQETQY
>TRBV5-1|-
ASSLTLLAGGPISETQY